This T cell receptor beta chain was identified during a study of cytomegalovirus exposure and HLA in healthy donors. The study drew the donors from its 120-subject validation cohort, separate from the approximately 700-subject first cohort. Details on this clone: As yet, its antigen is unknown.

Only in-frame clones appear in the TCRdb table, and some are missing; sequencing was by immunoSEQ multiplex PCR. The sample has about 160,000 clones; about 90% are singletons. Findings and limits, study-wide: It was reportedly the case that the classifier diagnosed cytomegalovirus status with high specificity and sensitivity. The authors confirmed in vitro that a few CMV-associated chains were specific for CMV antigens.

The CDR3 is 16 residues long. From germline, CDR1 is LGHNA and CDR2 YSLEER. The ends were cut back, 0 bases at V and 2 bases at J, with 14 bases in the middle. This rearrangement joins TRBV4-3 to TRBJ2-7; tentatively, D is TRBD1 (7 bases). Material: PBMCs. The receptor was derived from a woman in her thirties in good health and CMV-seronegative. Written as DNA, the CDR3 is TGCGCCAGCAGCCAAGATTTCGGGGGACAGACCTACGAGCAGTACTTC. Translated, it gives CASSQDFGGQTYEQYF.